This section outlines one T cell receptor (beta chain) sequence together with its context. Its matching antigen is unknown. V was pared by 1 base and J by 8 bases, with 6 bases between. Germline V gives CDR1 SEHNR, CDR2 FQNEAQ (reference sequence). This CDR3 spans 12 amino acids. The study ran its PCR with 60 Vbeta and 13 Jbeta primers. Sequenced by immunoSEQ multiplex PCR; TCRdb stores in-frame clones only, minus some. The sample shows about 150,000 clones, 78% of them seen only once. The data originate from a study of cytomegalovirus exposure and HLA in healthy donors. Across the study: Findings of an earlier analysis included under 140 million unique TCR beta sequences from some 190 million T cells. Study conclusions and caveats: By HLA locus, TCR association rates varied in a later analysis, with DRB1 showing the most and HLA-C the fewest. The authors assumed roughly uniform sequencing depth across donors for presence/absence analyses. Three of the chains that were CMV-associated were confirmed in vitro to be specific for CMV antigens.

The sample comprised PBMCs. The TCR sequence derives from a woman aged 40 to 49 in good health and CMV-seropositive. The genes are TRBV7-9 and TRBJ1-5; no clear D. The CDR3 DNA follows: TGTGCCAGCAGCTTAGACGGTAAGCCCCAGCATTTT. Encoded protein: CASSLDGKPQHF.